This passage covers 12 T cell receptor beta chains from one sample sequenced in a study of shared clonotypes between healthy human individuals. Measured with immunoSEQ multiplex PCR; TCRdb has only the in-frame clones, and not every one. The repertoire includes around 750,000 clones, roughly 70% of them detected once, and 1.5% to 2% sits in the top ten. Sequenced: memory CD4+ T cells sorted from blood. Subset noted: CD45RA-negative fraction. The receptors derive from a woman aged 25 to 45 in good health.

The table lists this clone with a few counts. The chain has TRBV2 and TRBJ2-2, with D maybe TRBD1 (6 bases). V gave up 6 bases and J gave up 4 bases, with 9 bases separating them. The length of the CDR3 is 13 residues. The germline CDR1 and CDR2 sequences are SNHLY and FYNNEI. The CDR3 nucleotides are TGTGCCAGCAGCCGGACAGTCACCGGGGAGCTGTTTTTT. It codes for CASSRTVTGELFF.

This chain uses TRBV28 with TRBJ1-5; D unresolved. Germline CDR1 is MDHEN and CDR2 is SYDVKM. This CDR3 is built from 15 residues. The DNA for the CDR3 is TGTGTCATCAGCACTTCACAGCCAGGCGGGCTGCCCCAGCATTTT. Translation: CVISTSQPGGLPQHF.

V gene TRBV5-1 combines with J gene TRBJ2-7; 10 nucleotides line up with TRBD1. There are 17 residues in the CDR3. With 3 bases clipped from V and 0 bases from J, the junction kept 9 bases outside the gene matches. CDR1 and CDR2 (germline): SGHRS, YFSETQ. The CDR3 sequence: CASSSGQGKPSSYEQYF. In DNA, the CDR3 is TGCGCCAGCAGCTCGGGACAGGGGAAACCCTCCTCCTACGAGCAGTACTTC. The full variable domain, rest sourced from reference TRBV5-1 and TRBJ2-7, is KAGVTQTPRYLIKTRGQQVTLSCSPISGHRSVSWYQQTPGQGLQFLFEYFSETQRNKGNFPGRFSGRQFSNSRSEMNVSTLELGDSALYLCASSSGQGKPSSYEQYFGPGTRLTVT.

This clone was counted only a few times. Other DNA sequences in this sample translate to the same CDR3. Here the CDR3 reads CASSLASGPTDTQYF. The CDR3 DNA sequence: TGTGCCAGCAGCTTAGCGTCAGGGCCCACAGATACGCAGTATTTT. The chain uses TRBV7-9 and TRBJ2-3, with D tentatively TRBD1 (5 bases). Germline V gives CDR1 SEHNR, CDR2 FQNEAQ (reference sequence). Trimming shortened V by 0 bases and J by 2 bases, and 9 bases separated the two germline ends. This CDR3 is built from 15 residues.

CDR3 coding DNA: TGTGCCAGCAGTATGTTTCAGGGAAGGACAGATACGCAGTATTTT. Its translation is CASSMFQGRTDTQYF. The chain has TRBV27 and TRBJ2-3; TRBD1 might be the D (5 bases). Trimming removed 5 bases from V and 3 bases from J, with 15 bases in between. This CDR3 comprises 15 residues. The germline CDR1 and CDR2 sequences are MNHEY and SMNVEV (reference sequence).

There are a few counts of this clone. The same CDR3 also results from other DNA sequences found in this sample. V and J are TRBV5-1 and TRBJ2-5, with D tentatively TRBD1 (5 bases). Per the germline V gene, CDR1 is SGHRS and CDR2 is YFSETQ. Between the trimmed V and J ends, which lost 0 bases and 0 bases, there was a span of 6 bases. The CDR3 runs 14 residues. CDR3 nucleotides: TGCGCCAGCAGCTTGGGACAGTACCAAGAGACCCAGTACTTC. This sequence encodes CASSLGQYQETQYF.

The chain combines TRBV6-5 with TRBJ1-5, with 7 bases lining up with TRBD1. V gave up 6 bases and J gave up 7 bases; unmatched junction bases: 12. The CDR3 runs to 15 residues. Germline values: CDR1 MNHEY, CDR2 SVGAGI. The CDR3 nucleotides are TGTGCCAGCAGCCTATCGACAGGGCCAGGGCAGCCCCAGCATTTT. Translation: CASSLSTGPGQPQHF.

This clone was found many times. The chain couples TRBV19 to TRBJ1-3, with a tentative D call TRBD1 (6 bases). The germline gives CDR1 LNHDA, CDR2 SQIVND (reference sequence). The CDR3 totals 16 residues. V lost 5 bases and J lost 13, with 27 bases in between. The CDR3 DNA reads TGTGCCAGTAGTTCAAAGGTCGGGGGCGCTCAATACGGAATATATTTT. It encodes CASSSKVGGAQYGIYF.

CDR3 nucleotide sequence: TGTGCCATCAGTGAGGATAGTGGGAAACTGTTTTTT. Its protein product is CAISEDSGKLFF. The chain joins TRBV10-3 to TRBJ1-4; D remains ambiguous. The CDR3 sequence is 12 residues long. Germline V gene data show CDR1 as ENHRY and CDR2 as SYGVKD. Trimming removed 2 bases at V and 11 bases at J, with 9 bases between.

The chain carries TRBV2 and TRBJ1-1; D ambiguous. This CDR3 spans 12 amino acids. Germline CDR1 SNHLY, CDR2 FYNNEI. V was pared by 7 bases and J by 4 bases, with 10 bases between. The chain's CDR3 is CASMRGGTEAFF. Here the CDR3 DNA reads TGTGCCAGCATGCGGGGAGGCACTGAAGCTTTCTTT.

As concerns this clone: A single base is all that separates this from a far larger clone, so a read error is likely. This specimen includes other DNA sequences encoding the same CDR3. The chain is built from TRBV5-1 and TRBJ2-1, with D maybe TRBD1 (5 bases). The CDR3 runs to 15 residues. The ends were cut back, 4 bases at V and 0 bases at J, with 11 bases in the middle. The germline V gene encodes CDR1 SGHRS and CDR2 YFSETQ. The CDR3 bases are TGCGCCAGCAGCCCCGACAGCAGCTCCTACAATGAGCAGTTCTTC. Protein product: CASSPDSSSYNEQFF.

This clone was observed a single time. The chain has TRBV4-1 and TRBJ2-7; D is undetermined. Trimming stripped 0 bases from V and 6 bases from J, with 9 bases between. The CDR3 covers 13 residues. Germline V gene sequence: CDR1 MGHRA, CDR2 YSYEKL. The CDR3 loop is CASSQESQSEQYF. CDR3 nucleotide sequence: TGCGCCAGCAGCCAAGAATCGCAGTCCGAGCAGTACTTC.